The TCR beta chain under discussion was sequenced for a study of human T cells and chemical hapten exposure. Study-level information: Patients having alopecia areata, totalis or universalis were mostly female.

Individual cDNA molecules had unique molecular identifiers attached to them by the library. TCRdb reanalysed the RACE reads using MiXCR and keeps one entry per CDR3 protein. Of 190,000 or so distinct CDR3 sequences listed, almost 30% are singletons. This clonotype was seen only a few times. Described time point: pre-sensitization, week 0. The treatment was: therapeutic diphenylcyclopropenone sensitization with weekly scalp DPC. Patch tests were applied only after blood draws. This CDR3 contains 11 residues. With 3 bases removed from V and 9 bases from J, the gap between germline ends came to 9 bases. CDR1 and CDR2 from the germline V gene are DFQATT and SNEGSKA (reference sequence).

This TCR was recovered from a woman in her twenties or thirties with alopecia areata. Some clones in this sample may be carry-over from other donors' samples. The specimen was whole blood, collected in connection with sensitization to the hapten diphenylcyclopropenone (DPC). The genes are TRBV20-1 and TRBJ2-1; D is ambiguous. CDR3 coding DNA: TGCAGTGCTAGCCGTGGATTTGAGCAGTTCTTC. As protein: CSASRGFEQFF.